One sample yielded the 9 T cell receptor beta chains listed below, sequenced in a study of a mutant IDH1 vaccine in newly diagnosed glioma. Assay: immunoSEQ multiplex PCR; the TCRdb copy retains only in-frame clones and omits some. The data contain tens of thousands of clones, over 60% of them singletons. Stated time point: week 35, safety follow-up. The content of each vaccine dose was 300 ug of mutant IDH1 20-mer peptide, and topical imiquimod accompanied it. No antigen has been assigned to these receptors. The specimen was PBMCs, collected from a glioma patient whose treatment included an IDH1 peptide vaccine. The receptors originated from a man in his forties with glioma.

The chain carries TRBV6-1 and TRBJ2-2, with D possibly TRBD1 on 6 matching bases. This CDR3 spans 16 amino acids. The V gene lost 3 bases and the J gene lost 4 bases, with 15 bases spanning the gap. Per the germline V gene, CDR1 is MNHNS and CDR2 is SASEGT. CDR3 region: CASSERTVSGTGELFF. The CDR3 coding sequence is TGTGCCAGCAGTGAGAGGACAGTATCGGGCACCGGGGAGCTGTTTTTT.

This chain joins TRBV29-1 and TRBJ1-3; D is undetermined. The V end was cut by 4 bases, the J end by 8 bases, with 15 bases between. Germline V gene data show CDR1 as SQVTM and CDR2 as ANQGSEA. The CDR3 length is 13 residues. The CDR3 spells CSVASGNPDTIYF. CDR3 coding DNA: TGCAGCGTTGCATCCGGCAACCCGGACACCATATATTTT.

The V gene is TRBV11-3, the J gene TRBJ2-5; 7 bases are a match to TRBD2. From germline, CDR1 is SGHNT and CDR2 YENEEA. CDR3 length: 13 residues. Unmatched junction bases numbered 7, after V lost 5 bases and J lost 7 bases. Here the CDR3 reads CASSPPGGRTQYF. The CDR3 DNA follows: TGTGCCAGCAGCCCCCCGGGAGGAAGGACCCAGTACTTC.

The chain is built from TRBV11-3 and TRBJ2-5; D might be TRBD1 (6 bases). Trimming pared 5 bases from V and 4 bases from J, leaving 17 bases between. The germline V gene encodes CDR1 SGHNT and CDR2 YENEEA. The CDR3 is 15 amino acids. The CDR3 here is CASSRRGTGLETQYF. The CDR3 coding sequence is TGTGCCAGCAGCCGCAGAGGTACAGGGCTAGAGACCCAGTACTTC.

This chain connects TRBV14 to TRBJ1-1; a possible D gene is TRBD1 (5 bases). Germline V gene sequence: CDR1 SGHDN, CDR2 FVKESK. Trimming took off 4 bases at V and 6 bases at J, with 12 bases between the two ends. The CDR3 runs 13 residues. CDR3 in amino acids: CASSRRRGAEAFF. In DNA form, the CDR3 reads TGTGCCAGCAGCCGTCGAAGAGGGGCTGAAGCTTTCTTT.

The chain combines TRBV5-1 with TRBJ2-5; TRBD1 might be the D (5 bases). Per the germline V gene, CDR1 is SGHRS and CDR2 is YFSETQ. The CDR3 sequence is 13 residues long. Trimming left V 4 bases short and J 4 bases short, with 11 bases between. CDR3 region: CASSIHRGETQYF. The CDR3 DNA reads TGCGCCAGCAGCATACATAGGGGAGAGACCCAGTACTTC.

J is TRBJ1-5 and V is TRBV10-2, with no clear D. Trimming stripped 4 bases from V and 3 bases from J, with 7 bases between. There are 13 residues in the CDR3. Germline CDR1 and CDR2: WSHSY and SAAADI. CDR3 sequence: CASSVRNNQPQHF. The CDR3 region has the DNA TGCGCCAGCAGTGTAAGAAACAATCAGCCCCAGCATTTT.

The chain couples TRBV6-1 to TRBJ1-6; D may be TRBD1 (6 bases). The CDR3 contains 18 residues. The ends were cut back, 2 bases at V and 10 bases at J, with 24 bases in the middle. Germline loops: CDR1 MNHNS, CDR2 SASEGT. As DNA, the CDR3 is TGTGCCAGCAGTGAATATGCCCCCTTGGCAGGGGTAGGCTCACCCCTCCACTTT. Its translation is CASSEYAPLAGVGSPLHF.

This clone was seen only a few times. The chain employs TRBV9 and TRBJ1-1; unclear D gene. CDR1 is SGDLS and CDR2 is YYNGEE in the germline V gene. The germline V and J ends were trimmed by 0 bases and 11 bases, with 23 bases remaining between them. This CDR3 spans 16 amino acids. CDR3 region: CASSVATSNEDLPAFF. For the CDR3, the DNA is TGTGCCAGCAGCGTAGCTACGTCAAATGAAGACCTACCGGCTTTCTTT.